This TCR beta chain was recovered during a study of blood T cell repertoires in COVID-19. As for the study in general: PBMCs, B-cell-depleted T cells, or T cells provided the cDNA or gDNA that made up the material.

Source study methods: Nucleated cell counts were estimated from reference gene primer amplification. Measured with immunoSEQ multiplex PCR; TCRdb has only the in-frame clones, and not every one. V, J and clone size derive from that table, while D and trimming were established from the DNA sequence. The data contain more than 250,000 clones, roughly 82% of them singletons. V dropped 4 bases and J dropped 6; count of bases not matched to a gene: 10. In germline, CDR1 is MDHEN, CDR2 SYDVKM. The CDR3 has 16 residues. The chain uses TRBV28 and TRBJ2-3, with 10 positions matching TRBD2. Sequenced input: peripheral blood. This receptor was obtained from a woman aged 45 to 65 with acute or convalescent COVID-19. The CDR3 coding sequence is TGTGCCAGCAGTTCGCCTTTAGCGGGAGGAAGGGATACGCAGTATTTT. It codes for CASSSPLAGGRDTQYF.